Following are 4 T cell receptor beta chains from one sample sequenced in a study of blood T cell repertoires in COVID-19. Generated by immunoSEQ multiplex PCR, the TCRdb table keeps only in-frame clones and is missing some. The sample lists a few hundred thousand clones, under 85% occurring once. The sequenced sample was peripheral blood. The receptors were gathered from a human donor with COVID-19, enrolled during active disease. The donor label of this sample is uncertain.

The chain joins TRBV28 to TRBJ1-1; 12 bases map to TRBD1. Per germline, CDR1 MDHEN and CDR2 SYDVKM. The CDR3 covers 15 residues. The V and J ends lost 6 bases and 5 bases, in that order; junction bases with no gene match: 7. The CDR3 here is CASSPGTGGRTEAFF. DNA of the CDR3: TGTGCCAGCAGCCCGGGGACAGGGGGCAGAACTGAAGCTTTCTTT.

V is TRBV12-5 and J is TRBJ2-3, with a tentative D call TRBD2 (6 bases). The germline V gene encodes CDR1 LGHNT and CDR2 FRNRAP. This CDR3 is 13 amino acids long. V dropped 4 bases and J dropped 4 bases, with 9 bases sitting between them. The CDR3 sequence: CASGSAGPDTQYF. The CDR3 bases are TGTGCTAGTGGTTCGGCGGGACCAGATACGCAGTATTTT. The entire variable domain, with the rest obtained from reference TRBV12-5 and TRBJ2-3, is as follows: DARVTQTPRHKVTEMGQEVTMRCQPILGHNTVFWYRQTMMQGLELLAYFRNRAPLDDSGMPKDRFSAEMPDATLATLKIQPSEPRDSAVYFCASGSAGPDTQYFGPGTRLTVL.

The V and J genes are TRBV28 and TRBJ1-6; TRBD1 might be the D (6 bases). The CDR3 runs to 16 residues. CDR1 is MDHEN, CDR2 SYDVKM, per germline. V was trimmed by 2 bases and J by 9 bases, leaving 17 bases between them. CDR3 DNA: TGTGCCAGCAGTTTAGTATTGGGGGCGCAGGGTTCACCCCTCCACTTT. Amino acid sequence: CASSLVLGAQGSPLHF.

The table lists this clone with a count of one. The chain is built from TRBV28 and TRBJ1-2, with a weak D call TRBD1 (5 bases). The CDR3 extends over 12 amino acids. The germline V gene has CDR1 MDHEN and CDR2 SYDVKM. Trimming took off 8 bases at V and 8 bases at J, with 15 bases between the two ends. The CDR3 DNA reads TGTGCCAGCGGGACTCCAGGGCGGGGCTACACCTTC. Its translation: CASGTPGRGYTF.